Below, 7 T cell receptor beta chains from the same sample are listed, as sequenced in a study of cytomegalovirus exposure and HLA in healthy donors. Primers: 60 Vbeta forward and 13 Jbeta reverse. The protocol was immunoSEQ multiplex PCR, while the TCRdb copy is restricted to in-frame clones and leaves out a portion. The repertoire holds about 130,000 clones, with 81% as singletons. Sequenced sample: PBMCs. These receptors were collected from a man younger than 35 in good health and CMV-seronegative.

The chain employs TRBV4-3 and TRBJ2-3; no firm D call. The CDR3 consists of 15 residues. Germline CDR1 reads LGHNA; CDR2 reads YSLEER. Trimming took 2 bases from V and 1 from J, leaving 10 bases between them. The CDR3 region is CASSQSATGTDTQYF. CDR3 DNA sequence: TGCGCCAGCAGCCAATCCGCAACGGGCACAGATACGCAGTATTTT.

The DNA of the CDR3 is TGTGCCAGCAGTGACAGGGGAGCGGGCGGGGAGCTGTTTTTT. Amino acid sequence: CASSDRGAGGELFF. The rearrangement uses TRBV7-2 and TRBJ2-2, with 8 bases matching TRBD1. The ends lost 6 bases at V and 7 bases at J; junction bases unmatched: 7. The CDR3 covers 14 residues. Per the germline V gene, CDR1 is SGHTA and CDR2 is FQGNSA.

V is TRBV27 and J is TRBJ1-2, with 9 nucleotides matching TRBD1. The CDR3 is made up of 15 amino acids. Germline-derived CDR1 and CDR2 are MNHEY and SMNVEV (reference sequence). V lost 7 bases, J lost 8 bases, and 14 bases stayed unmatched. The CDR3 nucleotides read TGTGCCAGCACAATAACAGGGGGCAATTCTAAGGGCTACACCTTC. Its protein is CASTITGGNSKGYTF.

The CDR3 DNA sequence: TGTGCCAGCAGTTACCAACCGGACAGGGGCGCTGAAGCTTTCTTT. This codes for CASSYQPDRGAEAFF. This chain connects TRBV6-5 to TRBJ1-1; 9 nucleotides agree with TRBD1. J lost 6 bases, V lost 2 bases, and 7 bases had no gene match. CDR1 is MNHEY and CDR2 is SVGAGI in the germline V gene. The CDR3 consists of 15 residues.

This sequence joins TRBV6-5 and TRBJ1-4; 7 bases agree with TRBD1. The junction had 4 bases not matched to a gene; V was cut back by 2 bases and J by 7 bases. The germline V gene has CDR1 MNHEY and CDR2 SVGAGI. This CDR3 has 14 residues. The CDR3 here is CASSYRGRSEKLFF. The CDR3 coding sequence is TGTGCCAGCAGTTACAGGGGGCGCTCTGAAAAACTGTTTTTT.

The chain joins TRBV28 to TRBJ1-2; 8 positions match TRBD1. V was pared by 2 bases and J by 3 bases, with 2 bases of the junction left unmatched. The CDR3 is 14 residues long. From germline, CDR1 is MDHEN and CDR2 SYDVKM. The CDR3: CASSLPGGDYGYTF. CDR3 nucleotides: TGTGCCAGCAGTTTACCAGGGGGCGACTATGGCTACACCTTC.

CDR3 sequence: CASSHREGTGFGNTIYF. Written as DNA, the CDR3 is TGTGCCAGCAGCCATCGGGAAGGGACAGGGTTTGGAAACACCATATATTTT. The chain joins TRBV28 to TRBJ1-3; 9 bases are a match to TRBD1. Germline CDR1 and CDR2: MDHEN and SYDVKM. V lost 6 bases and J lost 3; bases outside the gene matches: 12. The length of the CDR3 is 17 residues.